The present T cell receptor (beta chain) was sequenced within a study of TIL therapy for anti-PD-1-resistant metastatic lung cancer. Stated time point: pre-treatment sample, taken before nivolumab and TIL therapy. The immunoSEQ assay was v3. Produced via immunoSEQ multiplex PCR; TCRdb's table is partial and in-frame only. The sample lists under 55,000 clones, around 79% occurring once. The CDR3 has 16 residues. V lost 2 bases and J lost 4; bases outside the gene matches: 7. CDR1 SGHRS and CDR2 YFSETQ come from the germline V gene. Source: blood, taken at baseline. The genes are TRBV5-1 and TRBJ2-1, with 9 bases identical to TRBD2. The TCR was taken from a woman between 30 and 80 years old with non-small cell lung cancer. Here the CDR3 reads CASSLQLAGPYNEQFF. DNA of the CDR3: TGCGCCAGCAGCTTACAACTAGCGGGCCCATACAATGAGCAGTTCTTC.